This T cell receptor (beta chain) was sequenced in a study of early T cells in non-severe SARS-CoV-2 infection. On the study more broadly: The chains were unpaired, and the sequenced material was bulk RNA from unsorted whole blood.

Study conclusions and caveats: Matching with VDJdb favored anti-spike CD8 responses (missing private and CD4 specificities).

On this clonotype: Its antigen remains unknown.

Attached unique molecular identifiers marked individual cDNA molecules. TCRdb fed the 5' RACE reads into MiXCR, producing one record per CDR3 protein. In the table there are tens of thousands of distinct CDR3 sequences, 11% of which are singletons. The receptor comes from an adult who was a healthcare worker with PCR-confirmed SARS-CoV-2 infection or an uninfected control (not recorded which). The sample in question was whole blood, obtained at baseline.

CDR3 DNA: TGTGCCAGCAGCCAACTCCAGGGGAATGGCTACACCTTC. This encodes CASSQLQGNGYTF. The rearrangement links TRBV3-1 to TRBJ1-2; D possibly corresponds to TRBD1 (6 bases). Germline-derived CDR1 and CDR2 are LGHDT and YNNKEL (reference sequence). The V gene lost 2 bases and the J gene lost 6 bases, with 10 bases spanning the gap. The CDR3 extends over 13 amino acids.